This T cell receptor beta chain was retrieved from a study of blood T cell repertoires in COVID-19. About the research overall: Sites in the United States, Italy and Spain provided acute and convalescent COVID-19 samples. In each case, the material was cDNA or gDNA derived from T cells, B-cell-depleted T cells, or PBMCs.

Sequenced by immunoSEQ multiplex PCR; TCRdb stores in-frame clones only, minus some. The profile shows more than 85,000 clones, around 90% of them singletons. The Seattle site enrolled patients during active infection and followed them longitudinally. This CDR3 has 15 residues. Trimming removed 4 bases from V and 13 bases from J; junction bases left unmatched: 13. From germline, CDR1 is SGHTA and CDR2 FQGNSA. The sample comprised peripheral blood. The TCR sequence derives from a woman aged 45-59 years with COVID-19, enrolled during active disease. The rearrangement joins TRBV7-2 to TRBJ1-4; TRBD1 matches at 9 bases. DNA of the CDR3: TGTGCCAGCAGCTCCACAGGGGGCTCCCCGACCGGACTGTTTTTT. Its translation is CASSSTGGSPTGLFF.